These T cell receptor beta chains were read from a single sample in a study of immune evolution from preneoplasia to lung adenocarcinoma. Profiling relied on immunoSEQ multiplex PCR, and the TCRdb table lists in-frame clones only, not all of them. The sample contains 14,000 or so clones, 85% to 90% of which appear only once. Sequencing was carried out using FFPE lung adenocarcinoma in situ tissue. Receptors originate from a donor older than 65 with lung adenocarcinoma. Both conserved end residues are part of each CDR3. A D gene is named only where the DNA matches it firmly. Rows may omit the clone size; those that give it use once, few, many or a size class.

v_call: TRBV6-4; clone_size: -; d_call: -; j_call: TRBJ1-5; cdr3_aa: CASSSDGNQPQHF; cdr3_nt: TGTGCCAGCAGTTCGGACGGGAATCAGCCCCAGCATTTT
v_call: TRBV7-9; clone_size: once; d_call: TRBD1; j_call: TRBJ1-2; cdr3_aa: CAIRGTGGWGYTF; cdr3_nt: TGTGCCATTAGGGGGACAGGGGGCTGGGGCTACACCTTC
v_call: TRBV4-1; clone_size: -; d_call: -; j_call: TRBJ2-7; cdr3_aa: CASSQVPFGGLAYEQYF; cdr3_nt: TGCGCCAGCAGCCAAGTTCCTTTTGGGGGGCTCGCCTACGAGCAGTACTTC
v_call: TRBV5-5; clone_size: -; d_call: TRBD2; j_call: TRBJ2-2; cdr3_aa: CASSSTSGMVAGELFF; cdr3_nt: TGTGCCAGCAGCTCGACTAGCGGGATGGTCGCCGGGGAGCTGTTTTTT
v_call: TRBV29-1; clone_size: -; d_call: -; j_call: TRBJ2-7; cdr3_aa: CSVVAATRYEQYF; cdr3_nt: TGCAGCGTTGTGGCTGCGACGCGCTACGAGCAGTACTTC
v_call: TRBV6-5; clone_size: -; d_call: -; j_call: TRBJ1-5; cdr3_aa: CASSYGGGQPQHF; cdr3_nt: TGTGCCAGCAGTTACGGGGGAGGTCAGCCCCAGCATTTT
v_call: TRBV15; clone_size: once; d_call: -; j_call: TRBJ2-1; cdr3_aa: CATGRTLSYNEQFF; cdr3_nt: TGTGCCACTGGAAGGACCCTCTCCTACAATGAGCAGTTCTTC
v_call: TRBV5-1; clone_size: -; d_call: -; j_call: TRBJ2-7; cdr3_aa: CASSLGGGESYEQYF; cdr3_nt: TGCGCCAGCAGCTTGGGTGGGGGCGAATCCTACGAGCAGTACTTC
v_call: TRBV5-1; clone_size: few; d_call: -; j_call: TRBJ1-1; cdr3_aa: CASSLLQTNTEAFF; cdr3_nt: TGCGCCAGCAGCTTGTTACAGACGAACACTGAAGCTTTCTTT
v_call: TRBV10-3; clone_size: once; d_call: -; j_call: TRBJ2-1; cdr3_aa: CAISDKGTNEQFF; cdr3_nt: TGTGCCATCAGTGATAAGGGGACCAATGAGCAGTTCTTC
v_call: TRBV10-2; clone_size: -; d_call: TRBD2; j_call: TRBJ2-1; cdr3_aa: CASSKSGGRASYNEQFF; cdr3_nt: TGCGCCAGCAGCAAGTCGGGCGGGAGGGCCTCTTACAATGAGCAGTTCTTC
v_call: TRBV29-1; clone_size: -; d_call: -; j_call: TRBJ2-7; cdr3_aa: CSVGHGDEQYF; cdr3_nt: TGCAGCGTTGGGCACGGGGACGAGCAGTACTTC
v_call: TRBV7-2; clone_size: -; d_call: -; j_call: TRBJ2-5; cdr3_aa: CASSLDEEGTQYF; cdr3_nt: TGTGCCAGCAGCTTGGACGAGGAAGGGACCCAGTACTTC
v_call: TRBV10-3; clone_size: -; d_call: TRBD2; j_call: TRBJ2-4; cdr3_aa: CAIGGASGSRLF; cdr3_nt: TGTGCCATCGGGGGGGCTAGCGGGAGCCGGCTGTTC
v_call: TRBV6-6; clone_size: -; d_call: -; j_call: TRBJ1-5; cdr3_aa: CASSYEGERQPQHF; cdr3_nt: TGTGCCAGCAGTTATGAGGGAGAGCGTCAGCCCCAGCATTTT
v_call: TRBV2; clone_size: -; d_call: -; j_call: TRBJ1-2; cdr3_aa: CASSVVRGDAGYTF; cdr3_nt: TGTGCCAGCAGTGTTGTCAGGGGAGATGCGGGCTACACCTTC
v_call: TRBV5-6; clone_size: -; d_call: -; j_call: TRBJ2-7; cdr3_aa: CASSLIRGILHEQYF; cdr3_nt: TGTGCCAGCAGCTTGATCCGGGGCATCCTCCACGAGCAGTACTTC
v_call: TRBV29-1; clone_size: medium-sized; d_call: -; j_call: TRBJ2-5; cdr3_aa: CSVRGVQETQYF; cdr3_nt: TGCAGCGTCCGAGGGGTTCAAGAGACCCAGTACTTC
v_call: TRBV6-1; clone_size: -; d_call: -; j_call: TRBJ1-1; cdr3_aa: CASSDVRQAHGAFF; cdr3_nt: TGTGCCAGCAGTGACGTAAGGCAGGCCCATGGAGCTTTCTTT